One sample yielded the 10 T cell receptor beta chains listed below, sequenced in a study of metastatic and nonmetastatic thyroid tumors. TCRdb re-called clones via MiXCR from the PCR reads. The table records about 38,000 clones, about 27% of them present only once. No patient received treatment before thyroid surgery. The material sequenced was blood. The receptors were sampled from a male donor with papillary thyroid cancer or a benign thyroid nodule (not recorded which). Some clones in this sample may be carry-over from other donors' samples.

This clone turned up a few times. The chain uses TRBV28 and TRBJ1-5, with no clear D. The V end lost 2 bases, the J end lost 2 bases, and 10 bases lay between the germline ends. This CDR3 is built from 15 residues. Germline-derived CDR1 and CDR2 are MDHEN and SYDVKM. CDR3 DNA: TGTGCCAGCAGTTTAGGGGTTATGGGCAATCAGCCCCAGCATTTT. It encodes CASSLGVMGNQPQHF.

This clone was seen ten or more times. This sequence joins TRBV15 and TRBJ2-3; possibly TRBD1 or TRBD2 for D (6 bases each). CDR1 is LNHNV and CDR2 is YYDKDF in the germline V gene (reference sequence). The CDR3 runs 17 residues. V was trimmed by 0 bases and J by 0 bases, leaving 13 bases between them. The CDR3 sequence: CATSRDHGGSSTDTQYF. CDR3 nucleotides: TGTGCCACCAGCAGAGATCACGGGGGCTCAAGCACAGATACGCAGTATTTT.

Comments on this clone: A much larger clone differs from this one at a single base, so this may be a read error. The chain employs TRBV6-1 and TRBJ1-6; 9 bases fit TRBD1. Germline V lookup: CDR1 MNHNS, CDR2 SASEGT. CDR3 length equals 16 residues. J was trimmed by 9 bases and V by 8 bases; bases with no gene match: 14. CDR3 bases: TGTGCCAGCGGACGCAAGGGACAGGGTATCAGTTCACCCCTCCACTTT. This encodes CASGRKGQGISSPLHF.

The V call is TRBV4-1, the J call TRBJ2-1; 10 positions agree with TRBD2. V gave up 0 bases and J gave up 5 bases; unmatched junction bases: 13. CDR1 is MGHRA and CDR2 is YSYEKL in the germline V gene. The length of the CDR3 is 19 residues. CDR3 in amino acids: CASSQDSFSLAGFDNEQFF. The CDR3 DNA is TGCGCCAGCAGCCAAGATTCCTTCTCACTAGCGGGATTCGACAATGAGCAGTTCTTC.

This clone was observed a few times. This chain's CDR3 is CACPGRANYGYTF. CDR3 bases: TGTGCCTGCCCAGGACGGGCGAACTATGGCTACACCTTC. The chain carries TRBV30 and TRBJ1-2; no reliable D call. The V end lost 6 bases, the J end lost 2 bases, and 13 bases lay between the germline ends. Germline assignment: CDR1 GTSNPN and CDR2 SVGIG (reference sequence). The CDR3 sequence is 13 residues long.

The genes are TRBV27 and TRBJ1-1, with TRBD1 matching over 7 bases. The CDR3 is 13 amino acids. Germline assignment: CDR1 MNHEY and CDR2 SMNVEV (reference sequence). With V trimmed by 5 bases and J by 4 bases, 4 bases remained unmatched. As DNA, the CDR3 is TGTGCCAGCAGTCGACAGGGTTTCACTGAAGCTTTCTTT. Translation: CASSRQGFTEAFF.

This clone has more than one count but fewer than ten. This rearrangement joins TRBV6-5 to TRBJ2-1; 13 positions match TRBD2. J was trimmed by 10 bases and V by 0 bases; bases with no gene match: 3. The CDR3 is made up of 15 amino acids. Germline V gives CDR1 MNHEY, CDR2 SVGAGI. The CDR3 here is CASSYSGTSGEEQFF. The CDR3 DNA is TGTGCCAGCAGTTACTCCGGGACTAGCGGGGAAGAGCAGTTCTTC.

This clone was detected only a few times. The rearrangement links TRBV7-3 to TRBJ2-7, with D maybe TRBD2 (6 bases). Germline V gene data show CDR1 as SGHTA and CDR2 as FQGTGA. The length of the CDR3 is 13 residues. Deletions cut 2 bases from V and 7 bases from J, with 12 bases between. The CDR3 protein is CASSLGGSGEQYF. CDR3 in DNA: TGTGCCAGCAGCTTAGGGGGAAGCGGGGAGCAGTACTTC.

This clone qualifies as medium-sized (0.01 to 0.1%). The chain carries TRBV6-1 and TRBJ2-7; 11 bases map to TRBD2. The germline CDR1 and CDR2 sequences are MNHNS and SASEGT. The CDR3 contains 13 residues. The J segment lost 6 bases and the V segment lost 5 bases, leaving 3 bases of the junction unmatched. The CDR3, as DNA: TGTGCCAGCAGTCGACTAGCGGGACGCGAGCAGTACTTC. It codes for CASSRLAGREQYF.

This clone has more than one count but fewer than ten. The chain combines TRBV15 with TRBJ2-7; D is ambiguous. This CDR3 region has 14 residues. Per germline, CDR1 LNHNV and CDR2 YYDKDF (reference sequence). Deletions cut 4 bases from V and 0 bases from J, with 10 bases between. DNA of the CDR3: TGTGCCACCAGCATATCTACAGACTCCTACGAGCAGTACTTC. Its protein is CATSISTDSYEQYF.